The 26 T cell receptor beta chains reported below all come from one sample, sequenced in a study of response to subunit inactivated influenza vaccine. One entry per CDR3 protein, called by TCRdb with MiXCR from the RT-PCR reads. The sample has 150,000 to 200,000 distinct CDR3 sequences, around 12% seen once. This same sample was also part of a study on T cells expressing NK-cell markers. This second report adds: Researchers built TCR beta cDNA using 5'RACE template switching with UMIs.

Specimen: CD8+ T cells sorted from PBMCs, collected 11 to 12 days after vaccination. Receptors originate from a man over 45 who received an inactivated influenza vaccine.

The gene calls are TRBV12-3 or TRBV12-4 and TRBJ1-2; 8 nucleotides align to TRBD1. The trim removed 5 bases at V and 3 bases at J, leaving 5 bases unmatched. CDR3 length equals 14 residues. The CDR3 DNA sequence: TGTGCCAGCAGTAGGACAGGGAAAGACTATGGCTACACCTTC. It codes for CASSRTGKDYGYTF.

This clonotype appeared a few times. CDR3 nucleotide sequence: TGTGCCAGCAGTGTCAGAGGGAGGGCCGGGAACACTGAAGCTTTCTTT. This encodes CASSVRGRAGNTEAFF. The chain carries TRBV2 and TRBJ1-1, with D unresolved. The V end lost 4 bases, the J end lost 1 base, and 16 bases lay between the germline ends. The CDR3 totals 16 residues. Germline lookup yields CDR1 SNHLY and CDR2 FYNNEI.

This chain connects TRBV7-2 to TRBJ1-4; possible D gene TRBD1, 5 bases. Trimming cost V 2 bases and J 3 bases, with 16 bases left between them. CDR3 size: 17 residues. The germline V gene encodes CDR1 SGHTA and CDR2 FQGNSA. The CDR3 loop reads CASSLRPLGGANEKLFF. CDR3 nucleotide sequence: TGTGCCAGCAGCTTAAGGCCCTTGGGGGGGGCTAATGAAAAACTGTTTTTT.

The sample holds a few counts of this clonotype. The chain combines TRBV4-2 with TRBJ1-1; no firm D call. From germline, CDR1 is LGHNA and CDR2 YNFKEQ. This CDR3 is built from 14 residues. V was trimmed by 5 bases and J by 3 bases, leaving 13 bases between them. This chain's CDR3 is CASSKLNGDTEAFF. The CDR3 nucleotides are TGTGCCAGCAGCAAATTGAACGGAGACACTGAAGCTTTCTTT.

The chain couples TRBV3-1 to TRBJ2-7; D unclear. The CDR3 spans 13 residues. Germline CDR1 reads LGHDT; CDR2 reads YNNKEL (reference sequence). Trimming took off 0 bases at V and 3 bases at J, with 6 bases between the two ends. The CDR3: CASSQDWDYEQYF. The CDR3 nucleotides read TGTGCCAGCAGCCAAGATTGGGACTACGAGCAGTACTTC.

In its sample, this clonotype was seen a few times. The rearrangement links TRBV11-2 to TRBJ1-5; D is uncertain. Trimming left V 10 bases short and J 2 bases short, with 12 bases between. The CDR3 spans 13 residues. The V gene's germline CDR1 is SGHAT and CDR2 FQNNGV. Here the CDR3 reads CATGAYRNQPQHF. As DNA, the CDR3 is TGTGCCACCGGAGCCTACCGCAATCAGCCCCAGCATTTT.

This sequence joins TRBV4-3 and TRBJ1-2, with D unresolved. V lost 4 bases, J lost 0 bases, and 15 bases lay in between. The CDR3 is 16 amino acids. CDR1 and CDR2 (germline): LGHNA, YSLEER. This CDR3 reads CASSLSGPRSNYGYTF. DNA for the CDR3: TGCGCCAGCAGCCTGAGTGGCCCACGCTCTAACTATGGCTACACCTTC.

This clonotype was counted many times. V gene TRBV7-8 combines with J gene TRBJ2-7; either TRBD1 or TRBD2 may fit D (6 bases each). This CDR3 is built from 15 residues. Trimming removed 5 bases at V and 3 bases at J, with 17 bases between. The germline CDR1 and CDR2 sequences are SGHVS and FQNEAQ. The chain's CDR3 is CASSERGVPLYEQYF. The CDR3 DNA sequence: TGTGCCAGCAGCGAGAGGGGGGTCCCACTCTACGAGCAGTACTTC.

The sample holds a few counts of this clonotype. This chain links TRBV12-3 or TRBV12-4 with TRBJ2-1, with 7 bases aligning to TRBD2. This CDR3 comprises 14 residues. V shed 5 bases and J 4 bases; nucleotides not matched to a gene: 5. CDR3 nucleotide sequence: TGTGCCAGCAGTAAGCGGGAATATTACAATGAGCAGTTCTTC. Amino acids: CASSKREYYNEQFF.

This clonotype was seen a handful of times. The chain is built from TRBV5-1 and TRBJ1-1, with 9 bases fitting TRBD1. V lost 1 base and J lost 1; bases outside the gene matches: 8. Germline V CDR1 and CDR2: SGHRS, YFSETQ. The CDR3 extends over 17 amino acids. The CDR3 sequence: CASSLWDRAWRNTEAFF. The DNA for the CDR3 is TGCGCCAGCAGCTTGTGGGACAGGGCTTGGAGGAACACTGAAGCTTTCTTT.

This clonotype was seen only a few times. The CDR3 here is CASSLVGASGDSPLHF. The CDR3 DNA reads as TGTGCCAGCAGCTTAGTGGGGGCCAGCGGGGATTCACCCCTCCACTTT. The chain is built from TRBV7-9 and TRBJ1-6, with D perhaps matching TRBD1 (6 bases). V dropped 1 base and J dropped 8 bases, with 15 bases sitting between them. The CDR3 sequence is 16 residues long. Germline CDR1 is SEHNR and CDR2 is FQNEAQ (reference sequence). Full variable domain (outside the CDR3, taken from reference TRBV7-9 and TRBJ1-6): DTGVSQNPRHKITKRGQNVTFRCDPISEHNRLYWYRQTLGQGPEFLTYFQNEAQLEKSRLLSDRFSAERPKGSFSTLEIQRTEQGDSAMYLCASSLVGASGDSPLHFGNGTRLTVT.

This clonotype was detected a few times. V is TRBV7-6 and J is TRBJ1-1; D perhaps matches TRBD1 (6 bases). There are 16 residues in the CDR3. The ends were cut back, 4 bases at V and 1 base at J, with 16 bases in the middle. Germline values: CDR1 SGHVS, CDR2 FNYEAQ. As DNA, the CDR3 is TGTGCCAGCAGCTCAGGACAGACGACGTGGAACACTGAAGCTTTCTTT. Residues: CASSSGQTTWNTEAFF.

This clonotype was detected a few times. The rearrangement links TRBV6-5 to TRBJ2-2; 7 bases align to TRBD1. Losses at the gene ends were 2 bases for V and 5 bases for J; bases not matched to a gene: 5. CDR3 size: 15 residues. CDR1 and CDR2 (germline): MNHEY, SVGAGI. CDR3 sequence (DNA): TGTGCCAGCAGTTACCGAATACAGGGGACCGGGGAGCTGTTTTTT. This translates into CASSYRIQGTGELFF.

With respect to this clonotype: A much larger clone differs by one base, so this may be a read error. The genes are TRBV6-2 or TRBV6-3 and TRBJ2-2; D is unresolved. The germline CDR1 and CDR2 sequences are MNHEY and SVGEGT. The CDR3 extends over 15 amino acids. The CDR3 reads CSSSYGRLNTGELFF. The CDR3 nucleotides are TGTTCCAGCAGTTACGGGCGGCTTAACACCGGGGAGCTGTTTTTT.

The rearrangement uses TRBV3-1 and TRBJ2-7, with D tentatively TRBD2 (5 bases). Trimming took 0 bases from V and 4 from J, leaving 16 bases between them. The CDR3 consists of 16 residues. Per germline, CDR1 LGHDT and CDR2 YNNKEL (reference sequence). This CDR3 reads CASSQDLGPGGYEQYF. For the CDR3, the DNA is TGTGCCAGCAGCCAAGATCTCGGCCCTGGCGGGTACGAGCAGTACTTC.

This clonotype has ten or more counts. The J gene is TRBJ2-5, the V gene TRBV6-1; 7 bases agree with TRBD2. Germline V lookup: CDR1 MNHNS, CDR2 SASEGT. The CDR3 totals 17 residues. V was pared by 5 bases and J by 0 bases, with 12 bases of the junction left unmatched. CDR3 sequence (DNA): TGTGCCAGCAGTCCTCGGGACTACCTTCCGTACCAAGAGACCCAGTACTTC. Its protein product is CASSPRDYLPYQETQYF.

This clonotype was detected once. A much larger clonotype is one base distant, so this may be a read error. The conserved closing phenylalanine or tryptophan is absent in this CDR3, likely reflecting a read error. This sequence joins TRBV12-3 or TRBV12-4 and TRBJ2-1; 7 nucleotides line up with TRBD2. The CDR3 runs to 12 residues. CDR3 region: CAEASGYNEQFY. The CDR3, as DNA: TGTGCGGAGGCTAGCGGCTACAATGAGCAGTTCTAC.

The chain couples TRBV10-2 to TRBJ2-1; no reliable D call. V shed 2 bases and J shed 3 bases, with 8 bases lying between them. The germline V gene encodes CDR1 WSHSY and CDR2 SAAADI. The CDR3 has 14 residues. CDR3 in amino acids: CASSETGLYNEQFF. CDR3 sequence (DNA): TGCGCCAGCAGTGAGACTGGGCTCTACAATGAGCAGTTCTTC.

The CDR3, as DNA: TGTGCCAGCAGTTACTCCCGCAGGGACGAGACCCAGTACTTC. This encodes CASSYSRRDETQYF. This chain joins TRBV6-5 and TRBJ2-5; D possibly matches TRBD1 or TRBD2 (5 bases each). Trimming left V 0 bases short and J 5 bases short, with 10 bases between. From germline, CDR1 is MNHEY and CDR2 SVGAGI. CDR3 length: 14 amino acids.

This clonotype was recorded a few times. V and J are TRBV12-3 or TRBV12-4 and TRBJ2-3; the D gene is possibly TRBD1 (5 bases). The CDR3 covers 15 residues. The V and J ends lost 0 bases and 6 bases respectively, with 13 bases between them. CDR3 in amino acids: CASSLARVRGDTQYF. The DNA of the CDR3 is TGTGCCAGCAGTTTAGCCAGAGTAAGGGGCGATACGCAGTATTTT.

V gene TRBV4-2 combines with J gene TRBJ2-7; D not resolved. V was shortened by 1 base and J by 0 bases, with 13 bases between the two germline ends. There are 16 residues in the CDR3. The germline CDR1 and CDR2 sequences are LGHNA and YNFKEQ. CDR3 protein: CASSQVARSSSYEQYF. CDR3 bases: TGTGCCAGCAGCCAAGTTGCCAGGTCGAGCTCCTACGAGCAGTACTTC.

This clonotype was detected a few times. This chain links TRBV25-1 with TRBJ2-2; 11 positions agree with TRBD1. V lost 4 bases and J lost 3; bases outside the gene matches: 4. Germline loops: CDR1 MGHDK, CDR2 SYGVNS. This CDR3 spans 16 amino acids. Here the CDR3 DNA reads TGTGCCAGCAGTGTTGCGGGACAGGGGGACACCGGGGAGCTGTTTTTT. Residues: CASSVAGQGDTGELFF.

The chain has TRBV20-1 and TRBJ1-2; possible D gene TRBD1, 5 bases. The CDR3 is 12 residues long. V lost 2 bases, J lost 7 bases, and 11 bases lay in between. Germline V lookup: CDR1 DFQATT, CDR2 SNEGSKA (reference sequence). CDR3 coding DNA: TGCAGTGCTAGACCGGGACGACGTGGCTACACCTTC. Protein sequence: CSARPGRRGYTF.

Only a few counts were recorded for this clonotype. This sequence joins TRBV4-1 and TRBJ2-6; the match to TRBD2 covers 12 bases. Germline V gene lookup returns CDR1 MGHRA and CDR2 YSYEKL. This CDR3 has 19 amino acids. J lost 1 base, V lost 1 base, and 5 bases had no gene match. Here the CDR3 reads CASSQGPGLAGSGANVLTF. The CDR3 DNA follows: TGCGCCAGCAGCCAAGGACCGGGACTAGCGGGTTCTGGGGCCAACGTCCTGACTTTC.

V usage is TRBV7-9 and J usage is TRBJ2-7, with D perhaps TRBD1 (6 bases). The CDR3 length is 13 residues. Trimming pared 5 bases from V and 1 base from J, leaving 9 bases between. CDR1 SEHNR and CDR2 FQNEAQ come from the germline V gene (reference sequence). CDR3 protein: CASSTDRSYEQYF. CDR3 nucleotide sequence: TGTGCCAGCAGCACCGACAGGTCCTACGAGCAGTACTTC.

The V call is TRBV7-9, the J call TRBJ2-7; D gene ambiguous. The germline V and J ends were trimmed by 0 bases and 10 bases, with 10 bases remaining between them. This CDR3 is built from 12 residues. Germline CDR1 SEHNR, CDR2 FQNEAQ (reference sequence). In DNA, the CDR3 is TGTGCCAGCAGCTTAGCTTCCCAGGCCCAGTACTTC. As protein: CASSLASQAQYF.